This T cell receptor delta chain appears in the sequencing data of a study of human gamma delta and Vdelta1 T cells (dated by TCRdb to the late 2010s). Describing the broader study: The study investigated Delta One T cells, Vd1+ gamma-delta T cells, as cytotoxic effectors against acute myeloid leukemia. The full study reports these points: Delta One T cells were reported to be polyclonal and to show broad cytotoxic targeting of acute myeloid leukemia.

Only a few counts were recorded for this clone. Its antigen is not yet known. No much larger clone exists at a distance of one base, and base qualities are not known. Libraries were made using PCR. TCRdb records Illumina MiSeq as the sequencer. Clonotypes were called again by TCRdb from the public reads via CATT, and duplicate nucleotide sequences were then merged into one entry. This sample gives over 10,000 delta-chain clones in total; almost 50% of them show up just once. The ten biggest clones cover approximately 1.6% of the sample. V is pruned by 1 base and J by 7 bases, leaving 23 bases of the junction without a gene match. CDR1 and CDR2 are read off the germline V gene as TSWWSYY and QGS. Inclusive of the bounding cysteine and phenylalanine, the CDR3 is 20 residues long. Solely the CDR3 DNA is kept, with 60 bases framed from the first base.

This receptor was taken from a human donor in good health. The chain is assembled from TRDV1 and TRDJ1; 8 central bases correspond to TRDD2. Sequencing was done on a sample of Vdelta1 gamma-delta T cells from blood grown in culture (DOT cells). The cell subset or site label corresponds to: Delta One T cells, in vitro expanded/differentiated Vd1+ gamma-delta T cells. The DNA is TGTGCTCTTGGGGAACCCACCACTTCCTACGAGAGCCTGGGTATTGTTAAACTCATCTTT. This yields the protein CALGEPTTSYESLGIVKLIF.